This T cell receptor beta chain was observed in a study of shared clonotypes between healthy human individuals. The data were produced by immunoSEQ multiplex PCR, yet TCRdb's version contains in-frame clones alone and is incomplete. The sample carries about 1 million clones, 60% to 80% recorded once. This CDR3 has 13 amino acids. CDR1 and CDR2 (germline): MNHEY, SMNVEV (reference sequence). Trimming pared 2 bases from V and 4 bases from J, leaving 6 bases between. This chain joins TRBV27 and TRBJ2-1, with D hard to call. The receptor was isolated from a man aged 18 to 29 in good health. Input material: memory CD4+ T cells sorted from blood. Subset reported: CD45RA-negative fraction. Here the CDR3 reads CASSLLDYNEQFF. Here the CDR3 DNA reads TGTGCCAGCAGTTTACTGGATTACAATGAGCAGTTCTTC.